The 6 T cell receptor beta chains given below trace back to one sample, sequenced in a study of patients and donors after allogeneic stem cell transplantation. One entry per CDR3 protein, called by TCRdb with MiXCR from the RT-PCR reads. The table has approximately 220,000 distinct CDR3 sequences, 38% seen once. Sequenced input: blood, either unsorted or a sorted T cell fraction (not recorded which). The receptors originated from a human donor who was either an allogeneic HSCT recipient or a stem cell or donor lymphocyte infusion donor (not recorded which). It is not recorded whose cells these are; they may come from a transplant donor.

The sample holds a few counts of this clonotype. The chain couples TRBV10-3 to TRBJ1-3; the match to TRBD1 covers 9 bases. There are 16 residues in the CDR3. The germline gives CDR1 ENHRY, CDR2 SYGVKD. V lost 3 bases, J lost 1 base, and 4 bases stayed unmatched. CDR3 sequence reads: CAISDHDRGSGNTIYF. CDR3 in DNA: TGTGCCATCAGTGACCACGACAGGGGGTCTGGAAACACCATATATTTT.

This clonotype was counted a few times. The rearrangement uses TRBV20-1 and TRBJ2-2, with D uncertain. Trimming removed 4 bases from V and 0 bases from J, with 6 bases in between. Germline V gene data show CDR1 as DFQATT and CDR2 as SNEGSKA (reference sequence). The CDR3 spans 13 residues. The CDR3 reads CSAKIANTGELFF. Written as DNA, the CDR3 is TGCAGTGCTAAAATCGCGAACACCGGGGAGCTGTTTTTT.

This clonotype appeared once. The V call is TRBV10-3, the J call TRBJ2-7; possibly TRBD1 for D (6 bases). Germline assignment: CDR1 ENHRY and CDR2 SYGVKD. The length of the CDR3 is 14 residues. V was clipped by 0 bases and J by 2 bases, with 8 bases between them. The CDR3 sequence: CAISESDSPYEQYF. DNA of the CDR3: TGTGCCATCAGTGAGTCGGACAGCCCCTACGAGCAGTACTTC.

The V and J genes are TRBV4-1 and TRBJ2-3, with D uncertain. This CDR3 is built from 12 residues. CDR1 is MGHRA and CDR2 is YSYEKL in the germline V gene. V lost 5 bases and J lost 6, with 9 bases in between. The CDR3 loop is CASSNHADTQYF. The CDR3 nucleotides read TGCGCCAGCAGCAATCATGCTGATACGCAGTATTTT.

This clonotype has just a few counts. The chain has TRBV29-1 and TRBJ1-1; the D gene is possibly TRBD1 (6 bases). V was trimmed by 7 bases and J by 6 bases, leaving 12 bases between them. Germline V gene sequence: CDR1 SQVTM, CDR2 ANQGSEA. CDR3 length: 11 residues. The CDR3 reads CSGRTGPEAFF. The CDR3 nucleotides are TGCAGCGGCCGAACAGGGCCTGAAGCTTTCTTT.

The genes are TRBV18 and TRBJ2-6, with D hard to call. Germline CDR1 KGHSH, CDR2 LQKENI. The CDR3 spans 14 residues. Trimming took off 3 bases at V and 4 bases at J, with 7 bases between the two ends. CDR3 nucleotides: TGTGCCAGCTCACCCCTTTTGGGGGCCAACGTCCTGACTTTC. It translates to CASSPLLGANVLTF.